The 23 T cell receptor beta chains reported below all come from one sample, sequenced in a study of shared clonotypes between healthy human individuals. Libraries were prepared by immunoSEQ multiplex PCR; TCRdb keeps only in-frame clonotypes and omits some of them. The table lists 2 million to 2.5 million clones, 85% to 95% of them singletons. Source material: naive CD4+ T cells from PBMCs. Subset described: CD45RA+ positively selected. Every receptor here comes from a man between 18 and 29 years old in good health. Some clones in this sample may be carry-over from other donors' samples.

J is TRBJ2-7 and V is TRBV9, with D possibly being TRBD2 (6 bases). Between the trimmed V and J ends, which lost 0 bases and 4 bases, there was a span of 11 bases. Germline CDR1 is SGDLS and CDR2 is YYNGEE. This CDR3 region has 14 residues. CDR3 bases: TGTGCCAGCAGCGTAGGCGGGGCGGGATACGAGCAGTACTTC. Its translation: CASSVGGAGYEQYF.

Points on this clone: Additional DNA sequences in this sample encode the identical CDR3. The rearrangement links TRBV5-4 to TRBJ2-7, with 7 nucleotides matching TRBD1. Germline V gene sequence: CDR1 SGHNT, CDR2 YYREEE (reference sequence). The ends lost 4 bases at V and 2 bases at J; junction bases unmatched: 6. CDR3 size: 14 residues. The CDR3 DNA is TGTGCCAGCAGCCCGGGGACAGCAACCTACGAGCAGTACTTC. Its protein product is CASSPGTATYEQYF.

Regarding this clone: The sample holds other DNA sequences that translate to the same CDR3. The gene calls are TRBV7-9 and TRBJ2-2; no reliable D call. CDR1 is SEHNR and CDR2 is FQNEAQ in the germline V gene (reference sequence). The CDR3 length is 14 residues. V was cut by 5 bases and J by 4 bases, with 11 bases left in between. This CDR3 is CASSLILGTGELFF. In DNA, the CDR3 is TGTGCCAGCAGCCTGATTTTGGGCACCGGGGAGCTGTTTTTT.

The gene calls are TRBV4-1 and TRBJ1-5, with 9 bases that match TRBD1. J lost 6 bases, V lost 6 bases, and 9 bases had no gene match. Germline values: CDR1 MGHRA, CDR2 YSYEKL. This CDR3 contains 15 residues. CDR3 sequence: CASSRTGGGGQPQHF. The CDR3 nucleotides are TGCGCCAGCAGTCGCACAGGGGGCGGCGGTCAGCCCCAGCATTTT.

The chain links TRBV18 to TRBJ2-7; 13 nucleotides align to TRBD2. The J segment lost 2 bases and the V segment lost 0 bases, leaving 4 bases of the junction unmatched. The CDR3 is 17 residues long. Germline loops: CDR1 KGHSH, CDR2 LQKENI. The DNA for the CDR3 is TGTGCCAGCTCACCACCGGGACTAGCGGGACCGGCCTACGAGCAGTACTTC. Encoded protein: CASSPPGLAGPAYEQYF.

This chain links TRBV7-3 with TRBJ1-2, with D perhaps TRBD1 (6 bases). Germline assignment: CDR1 SGHTA and CDR2 FQGTGA. This CDR3 is built from 14 residues. The germline V and J ends were trimmed by 5 bases and 3 bases, with 13 bases remaining between them. The CDR3 DNA follows: TGTGCCAGCAGCCCAGAACGACAGGACTATGGCTACACCTTC. Protein product: CASSPERQDYGYTF.

The chain couples TRBV5-1 to TRBJ2-5; 8 bases fit TRBD1. Germline V gene data show CDR1 as SGHRS and CDR2 as YFSETQ. The CDR3 has 14 amino acids. V trimming: 4 bases; J trimming: 5 bases; junction bases outside the gene matches: 7. As DNA, the CDR3 is TGCGCCAGCAGCACCGGGACAGGCGGGGAGACCCAGTACTTC. Translated, it gives CASSTGTGGETQYF.

The chain carries TRBV4-1 and TRBJ2-7, with TRBD2 identical over 7 bases. This CDR3 is built from 16 residues. Per the germline V gene, CDR1 is MGHRA and CDR2 is YSYEKL. V was clipped by 0 bases and J by 5 bases; unmatched bases: 10. CDR3 sequence: CASSQEFGGGAHEQYF. The CDR3 DNA reads TGCGCCAGCAGCCAAGAATTCGGGGGAGGGGCCCACGAGCAGTACTTC.

The rearrangement links TRBV5-1 to TRBJ2-7; D is possibly TRBD2 (5 bases). The CDR3 covers 14 residues. From germline, CDR1 is SGHRS and CDR2 YFSETQ. V lost 5 bases, J lost 2 bases, and 14 bases lay in between. CDR3 in DNA: TGCGCCAGCAGTATTGCCCCGGGAACCTACGAGCAGTACTTC. It encodes CASSIAPGTYEQYF.

This clone appeared once. Other DNA sequences from this sample encode an identical CDR3 as well. V is TRBV7-2 and J is TRBJ2-3; a possible D gene is TRBD2 (6 bases). In germline, CDR1 is SGHTA, CDR2 FQGNSA. Trimming cost V 5 bases and J 2 bases, with 11 bases left between them. The CDR3 sequence is 14 residues long. CDR3 amino acids: CASSRGLSTDTQYF. In DNA, the CDR3 is TGTGCCAGCAGCCGAGGACTATCCACAGATACGCAGTATTTT.

This clone was recorded only once. The chain combines TRBV7-9 with TRBJ1-3; D ambiguous. Trimming left V 3 bases short and J 1 base short, with 10 bases between. CDR1 SEHNR and CDR2 FQNEAQ come from the germline V gene (reference sequence). The CDR3 has 15 residues. Written as DNA, the CDR3 is TGTGCCAGCAGCTTTAGGTCGGAATCTGGAAACACCATATATTTT. Translating gives CASSFRSESGNTIYF.

As for this clone: Distinct nucleotide sequences in the sample also encode this CDR3. The V gene is TRBV5-1, the J gene TRBJ2-7, with 8 bases that match TRBD1. The junction had 8 bases not matched to a gene; V was cut back by 0 bases and J by 6 bases. Germline V gene data show CDR1 as SGHRS and CDR2 as YFSETQ. The CDR3 consists of 15 residues. CDR3 sequence reads: CASSLVGQGAGEQYF. The CDR3 nucleotides read TGCGCCAGCAGCTTGGTCGGGCAGGGGGCAGGCGAGCAGTACTTC.

J is TRBJ2-7 and V is TRBV18, with a tentative D call TRBD2 (5 bases). Per the germline V gene, CDR1 is KGHSH and CDR2 is LQKENI. The CDR3 length is 14 residues. V was shortened by 0 bases and J by 3 bases, with 9 bases between the two germline ends. The CDR3 loop reads CASSPPRAVYEQYF. The DNA for the CDR3 is TGTGCCAGCTCACCACCGAGGGCTGTCTACGAGCAGTACTTC.

The chain combines TRBV18 with TRBJ1-5; tentatively, D is TRBD1 (6 bases). Trimming took 3 bases from V and 3 from J, leaving 15 bases between them. CDR3 length: 16 amino acids. Looked up from germline, CDR1 is KGHSH and CDR2 is LQKENI. CDR3 sequence: CASSPNPWTVNQPQHF. The CDR3 DNA follows: TGTGCCAGCTCACCTAATCCTTGGACAGTCAATCAGCCCCAGCATTTT.

The J gene is TRBJ2-5, the V gene TRBV4-1; a possible D gene is TRBD2 (5 bases). CDR1 is MGHRA and CDR2 is YSYEKL in the germline V gene. The V end was cut by 0 bases, the J end by 1 base, with 21 bases between. The CDR3 covers 19 residues. CDR3 amino acids: CASSQDLGLSRTPQETQYF. The CDR3 DNA reads as TGCGCCAGCAGCCAAGATCTAGGTCTATCCCGGACTCCCCAAGAGACCCAGTACTTC.

The chain employs TRBV9 and TRBJ1-2; no clear D gene. Germline CDR1 SGDLS, CDR2 YYNGEE. V lost 0 bases to trimming and J lost 8 bases, with 11 bases between them. The CDR3 sequence is 13 residues long. CDR3 region: CASSVATEGGYTF. DNA for the CDR3: TGTGCCAGCAGCGTAGCTACGGAGGGAGGCTACACCTTC.

V usage is TRBV18 and J usage is TRBJ2-2; 8 bases match TRBD2. V was pared by 3 bases and J by 7 bases, with 10 bases of the junction left unmatched. The germline V gene has CDR1 KGHSH and CDR2 LQKENI. The CDR3 extends over 16 amino acids. The CDR3 region is CASSPPAGGNVGELFF. The DNA for the CDR3 is TGTGCCAGCTCACCGCCCGCGGGGGGAAACGTCGGGGAGCTGTTTTTT. Using reference TRBV18 and TRBJ2-2 for the parts outside the CDR3, the full variable domain is NAGVMQNPRHLVRRRGQEARLRCSPMKGHSHVYWYRQLPEEGLKFMVYLQKENIIDESGMPKERFSAEFPKEGPSILRIQQVVRGDSAAYFCASSPPAGGNVGELFFGEGSRLTVL.

V usage is TRBV6-5 and J usage is TRBJ1-1; 9 bases map to TRBD1. The CDR3 length is 15 residues. Germline CDR1 reads MNHEY; CDR2 reads SVGAGI. With 6 bases clipped from V and 6 bases from J, the junction kept 11 bases outside the gene matches. CDR3: CASSQQGAGGPEAFF. DNA of the CDR3: TGTGCCAGCAGCCAACAGGGGGCTGGCGGGCCTGAAGCTTTCTTT.

V and J are TRBV9 and TRBJ1-2; D remains ambiguous. This CDR3 has 15 amino acids. Per the germline V gene, CDR1 is SGDLS and CDR2 is YYNGEE. V dropped 4 bases and J dropped 0 bases, with 13 bases sitting between them. The CDR3 sequence: CASSSTESTNYGYTF. In DNA, the CDR3 is TGTGCCAGCAGCTCTACAGAGAGTACTAACTATGGCTACACCTTC.

V usage is TRBV6-1 and J usage is TRBJ2-2; D not resolved. Trimming removed 7 bases at V and 6 bases at J, with 18 bases between. The germline V gene encodes CDR1 MNHNS and CDR2 SASEGT. This CDR3 region has 15 residues. The CDR3 DNA follows: TGTGCCAGCACAGTGCAGTATCCCGGAGCCGGGGAGCTGTTTTTT. Residues: CASTVQYPGAGELFF.

This sequence joins TRBV18 and TRBJ2-2, with TRBD2 identical over 11 bases. This CDR3 is built from 16 residues. Germline CDR1 reads KGHSH; CDR2 reads LQKENI. V shed 2 bases, J shed 2 bases, and the junction held 1 base outside the gene matches. The CDR3 coding sequence is TGTGCCAGCTCACCAACTAGCGGGAGAAACACCGGGGAGCTGTTTTTT. Its protein product is CASSPTSGRNTGELFF.

A remark on this clone: Other DNA variants within this sample encode the same CDR3. The chain has TRBV2 and TRBJ1-1; D gene uncertain. The germline V gene encodes CDR1 SNHLY and CDR2 FYNNEI. With 5 bases removed from V and 2 bases from J, the gap between germline ends came to 3 bases. The CDR3 loop spans 11 amino acids. The CDR3 protein is CASSQNTEAFF. For the CDR3, the DNA is TGTGCCAGCAGTCAAAACACTGAAGCTTTCTTT.

With regard to this clone: Additional DNA sequences in this sample encode the identical CDR3. The gene calls are TRBV7-3 and TRBJ2-3, with 13 bases that match TRBD2. Germline V lookup: CDR1 SGHTA, CDR2 FQGTGA. The CDR3 has 16 amino acids. V shed 6 bases and J 4 bases; nucleotides not matched to a gene: 7. In DNA, the CDR3 is TGTGCCAGCAGTTCAGGACTAGCGGGAGTCTCAGATACGCAGTATTTT. Encoded protein: CASSSGLAGVSDTQYF.